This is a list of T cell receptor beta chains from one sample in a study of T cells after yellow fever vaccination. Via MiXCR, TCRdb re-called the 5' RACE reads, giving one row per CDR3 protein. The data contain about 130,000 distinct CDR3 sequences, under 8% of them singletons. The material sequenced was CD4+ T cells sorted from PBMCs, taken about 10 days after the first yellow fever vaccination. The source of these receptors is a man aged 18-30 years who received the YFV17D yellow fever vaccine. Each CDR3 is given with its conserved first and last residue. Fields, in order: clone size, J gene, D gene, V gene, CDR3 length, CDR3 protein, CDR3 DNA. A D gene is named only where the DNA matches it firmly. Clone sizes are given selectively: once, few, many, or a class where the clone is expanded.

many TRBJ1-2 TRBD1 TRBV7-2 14 CASSLTGTAYGYTF TGTGCCAGCAGCCTAACCGGGACAGCCTATGGCTACACCTTC
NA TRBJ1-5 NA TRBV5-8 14 CASSSGGPNQPQHF TGTGCCAGCAGCTCTGGAGGGCCCAATCAGCCCCAGCATTTT
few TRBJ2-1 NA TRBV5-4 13 CASSLNSRDEQFF TGTGCCAGCAGCTTGAACTCGAGGGACGAGCAGTTCTTC
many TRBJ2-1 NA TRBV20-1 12 CSVRRGSGEQFF TGCAGTGTCAGAAGGGGTAGCGGTGAGCAGTTCTTC
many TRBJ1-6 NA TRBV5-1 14 CASSLSQENSPLHF TGCGCCAGCAGCTTGTCGCAGGAGAATTCACCCCTCCACTTT
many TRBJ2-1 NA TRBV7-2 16 CASSKWADSSYNEQFF TGTGCCAGCAGTAAATGGGCGGATAGCTCCTACAATGAGCAGTTCTTC
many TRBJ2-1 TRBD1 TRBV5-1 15 CASSLSGQGGYEQFF TGCGCCAGCAGCTTGTCAGGACAGGGGGGGTACGAGCAGTTCTTC
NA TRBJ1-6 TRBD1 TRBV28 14 CASSPGQGRSPLHF TGTGCCAGCAGTCCGGGACAGGGAAGATCACCCCTCCACTTT
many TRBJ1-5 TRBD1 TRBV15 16 CATSRMSGDRNQPQHF TGTGCCACCAGCAGAATGTCTGGGGACAGAAATCAGCCCCAGCATTTT
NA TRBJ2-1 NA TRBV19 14 CASSQGLVSNEQFF TGTGCCAGTAGTCAGGGCCTTGTAAGCAATGAGCAGTTCTTC
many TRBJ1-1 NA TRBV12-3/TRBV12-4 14 CASSLWRGNTEAFF TGTGCCAGCAGTTTATGGCGCGGGAACACTGAAGCTTTCTTT
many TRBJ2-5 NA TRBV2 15 CASSPQGRNQETQYF TGTGCCAGCAGCCCCCAGGGTAGGAACCAAGAGACCCAGTACTTC
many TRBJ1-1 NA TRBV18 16 CASSPLGAVTGTEAFF TGTGCCAGCTCACCACTGGGAGCGGTAACGGGAACTGAAGCTTTCTTT
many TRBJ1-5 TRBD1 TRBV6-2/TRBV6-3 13 CASIGTAGQPQHF TGTGCCAGCATCGGGACAGCCGGCCAGCCCCAGCATTTT
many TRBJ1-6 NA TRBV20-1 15 CSARDANRYNSPLHF TGCAGTGCTAGAGATGCAAACAGATATAATTCACCCCTCCACTTT
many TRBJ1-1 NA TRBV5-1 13 CASKSAGHTEAFF TGCGCCAGCAAAAGTGCGGGGCACACTGAAGCTTTCTTT